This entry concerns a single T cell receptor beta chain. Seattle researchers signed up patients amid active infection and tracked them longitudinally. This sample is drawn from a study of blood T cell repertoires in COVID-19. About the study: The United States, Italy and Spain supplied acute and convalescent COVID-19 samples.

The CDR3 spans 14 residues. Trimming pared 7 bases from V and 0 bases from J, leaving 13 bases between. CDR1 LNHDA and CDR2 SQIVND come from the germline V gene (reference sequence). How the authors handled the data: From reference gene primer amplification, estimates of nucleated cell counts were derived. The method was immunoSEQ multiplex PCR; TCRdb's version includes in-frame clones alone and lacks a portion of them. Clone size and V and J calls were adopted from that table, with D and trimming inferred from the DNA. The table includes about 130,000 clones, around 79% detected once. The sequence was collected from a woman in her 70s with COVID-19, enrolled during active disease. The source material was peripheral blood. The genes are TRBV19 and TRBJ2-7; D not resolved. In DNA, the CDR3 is TGTGCCAGTAAGTCAGGAATCAGCTCCTACGAGCAGTACTTC. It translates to CASKSGISSYEQYF.